This T cell receptor beta chain emerged from a study of siplizumab effects on memory and regulatory T cells. Per the germline V gene, CDR1 is KGHSH and CDR2 is LQKENI. The V end lost 2 bases, the J end lost 10 bases, and 11 bases lay between the germline ends. This CDR3 comprises 12 residues. Study conclusions and caveats: Mappable alloreactive CD4+ clones came from Treg cells around 70% of the time on average with siplizumab, against 25% to 30% in controls. Unstimulated naive T cells seemed to show more diversity than memory cells did, and they also seemed to be among the major contributors to the alloresponse. In siplizumab cultures, the suppressive function of proliferating Tregs remained unconfirmed. Unstimulated subset assignment was obtained for only a minor fraction of alloreactive clones.

Comment on this clone: What it binds is unknown.

Assay: immunoSEQ multiplex PCR; the TCRdb copy retains only in-frame clones and omits some. The sample lists over 95,000 clones; 80% to 95% were seen once. The chain combines TRBV18 with TRBJ1-1; the D gene is possibly TRBD1 (6 bases). This sequence originates from a human donor in good health. The sequenced sample consisted of non-Treg CD4+ T cells sorted from blood. CDR3 protein: CASSPEGGGAFF. For the CDR3, the DNA is TGTGCCAGCTCACCAGAGGGGGGGGGAGCTTTCTTT.